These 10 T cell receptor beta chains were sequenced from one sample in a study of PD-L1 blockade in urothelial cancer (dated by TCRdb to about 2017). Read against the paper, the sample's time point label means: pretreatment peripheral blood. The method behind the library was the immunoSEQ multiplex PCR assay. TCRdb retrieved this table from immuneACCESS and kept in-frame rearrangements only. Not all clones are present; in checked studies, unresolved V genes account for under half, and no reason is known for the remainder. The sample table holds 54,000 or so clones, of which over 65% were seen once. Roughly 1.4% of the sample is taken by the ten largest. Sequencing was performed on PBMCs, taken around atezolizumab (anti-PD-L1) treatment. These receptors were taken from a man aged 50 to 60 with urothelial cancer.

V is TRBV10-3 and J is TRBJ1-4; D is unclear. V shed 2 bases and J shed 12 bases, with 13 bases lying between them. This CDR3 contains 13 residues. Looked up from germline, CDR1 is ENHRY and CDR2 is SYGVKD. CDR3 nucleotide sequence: TGTGCCATCAGTGAGACGGGAGGTCTGCAACTGTTTTTT. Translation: CAISETGGLQLFF.

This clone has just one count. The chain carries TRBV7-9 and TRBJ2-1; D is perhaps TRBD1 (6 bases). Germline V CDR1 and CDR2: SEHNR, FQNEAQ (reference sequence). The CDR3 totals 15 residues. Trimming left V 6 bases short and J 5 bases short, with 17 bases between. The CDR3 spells CASRPSGQPNNEQFF. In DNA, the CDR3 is TGTGCCAGCAGACCCTCGGGACAACCAAACAATGAGCAGTTCTTC.

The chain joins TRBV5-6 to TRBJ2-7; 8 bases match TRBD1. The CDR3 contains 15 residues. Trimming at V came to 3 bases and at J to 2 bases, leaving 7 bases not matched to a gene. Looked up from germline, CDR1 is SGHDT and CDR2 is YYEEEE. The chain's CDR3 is CASSSDRANAYEQYF. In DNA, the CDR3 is TGTGCCAGCAGCTCGGACAGGGCTAATGCCTACGAGCAGTACTTC.

The CDR3 spells CASSLVRDRGYAETQYF. The CDR3 DNA is TGTGCCAGCAGCTTAGTGAGGGACAGGGGTTACGCGGAGACCCAGTACTTC. The rearrangement links TRBV11-2 to TRBJ2-5, with 10 bases fitting TRBD1. Germline CDR1 and CDR2: SGHAT and FQNNGV. Trimming cost V 1 base and J 5 bases; bases outside gene matches: 10. This CDR3 comprises 17 residues.

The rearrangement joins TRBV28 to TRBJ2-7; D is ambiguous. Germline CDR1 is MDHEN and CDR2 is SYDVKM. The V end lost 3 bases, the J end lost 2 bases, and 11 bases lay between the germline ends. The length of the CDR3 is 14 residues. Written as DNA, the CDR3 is TGTGCCAGCAGTTTTAGGCTAGTGGCCTACGAGCAGTACTTC. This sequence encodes CASSFRLVAYEQYF.

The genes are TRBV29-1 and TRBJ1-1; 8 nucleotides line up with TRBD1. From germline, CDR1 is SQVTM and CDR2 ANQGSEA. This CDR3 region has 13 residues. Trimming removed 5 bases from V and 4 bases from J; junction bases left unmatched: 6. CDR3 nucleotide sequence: TGCAGCGTTTCAATACAGGGGGGCACTGAAGCTTTCTTT. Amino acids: CSVSIQGGTEAFF.

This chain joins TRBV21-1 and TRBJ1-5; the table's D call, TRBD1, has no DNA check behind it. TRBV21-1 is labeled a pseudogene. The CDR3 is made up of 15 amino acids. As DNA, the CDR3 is TGTGCCAGCAGCAAAGAAAACAGGGCTTATCAGCCCCAGCATTTT. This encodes CASSKENRAYQPQHF.

The CDR3 DNA follows: TGCGCCAGCAGCCAAGAGGGACTAGTAATCGATACGCAGTATTTT. This sequence encodes CASSQEGLVIDTQYF. J is TRBJ2-3 and V is TRBV4-3; 8 nucleotides line up with TRBD2. CDR3 length equals 15 residues. V dropped 0 bases and J dropped 6; count of bases not matched to a gene: 5. CDR1 and CDR2 (germline): LGHNA, YSLEER.

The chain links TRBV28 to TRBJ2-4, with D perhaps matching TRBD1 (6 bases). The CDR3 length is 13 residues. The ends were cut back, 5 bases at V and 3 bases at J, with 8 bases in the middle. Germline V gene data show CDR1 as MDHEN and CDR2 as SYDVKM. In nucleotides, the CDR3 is TGTGCCAGCAGTAGGACAGACAAAAACATTCAGTACTTC. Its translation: CASSRTDKNIQYF.

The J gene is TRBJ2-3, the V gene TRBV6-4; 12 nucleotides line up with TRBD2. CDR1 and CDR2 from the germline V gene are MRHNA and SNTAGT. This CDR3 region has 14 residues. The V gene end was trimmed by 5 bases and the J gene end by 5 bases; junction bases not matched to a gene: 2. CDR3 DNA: TGTGCCAGCAGTCTAGCGGGGGGGCGAGATACGCAGTATTTT. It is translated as CASSLAGGRDTQYF.